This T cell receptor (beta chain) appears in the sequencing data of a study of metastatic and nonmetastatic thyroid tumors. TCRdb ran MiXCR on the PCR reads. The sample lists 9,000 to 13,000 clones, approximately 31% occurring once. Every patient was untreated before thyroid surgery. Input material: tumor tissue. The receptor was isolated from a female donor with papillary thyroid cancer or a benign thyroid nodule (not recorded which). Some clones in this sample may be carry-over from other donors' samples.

CDR3 sequence (DNA): TGTGCCAGCAGTTACTCCAGGCTTCTCGGCACTGAAGCTTTCTTT. Translated: CASSYSRLLGTEAFF. The V call is TRBV6-2 or TRBV6-3, the J call TRBJ1-1; no clear D gene. Trimming took 0 bases from V and 4 from J, leaving 12 bases between them. The CDR3 consists of 15 residues. The V gene's germline CDR1 is MNHEY and CDR2 SVGEGT.